The 5 T cell receptor beta chains presented below share a single source sample, sequenced in a study of post-analysis software for immune sequencing data. Findings and limits, study-wide: Controls showed lower frequencies than patients for roughly five TRBV segments, and TRBV5-6, TRBV5-1 and TRBV20-1 were among these.

For these receptors, no antigen is known. Included in the TCR beta cDNA libraries were unique molecular identifiers. TCRdb re-called the PCR reads with MiXCR, one entry per CDR3 protein. The sample lists 750,000 to 900,000 distinct CDR3 sequences, about half occurring once. Sequences were obtained from blood. The receptors derive from a girl aged 10-17 years with multiple sclerosis.

A remark on this clonotype: A read error may account for a junction end that differs from germline. The CDR3 DNA is TGTGCCGGCAGCCCCACAGGGGATTCGCAGTACTTC. Protein: CAGSPTGDSQYF. The rearrangement links TRBV7-2 to TRBJ2-5; 7 bases are shared with TRBD1. CDR3 length: 12 residues. Germline values: CDR1 SGHTA, CDR2 FQGNSA.

This chain links TRBV9 with TRBJ2-5; 8 bases are shared with TRBD1. The J call may be in error: the DNA end matches TRBJ2-7 better. The CDR3 consists of 15 residues. The germline V gene encodes CDR1 SGDLS and CDR2 YYNGEE. CDR3 in DNA: TGTGCCAGCAGCGTAGGGGGGACAGGTATCTACGAGCAGTACTTC. Translating it yields CASSVGGTGIYEQYF.

This sequence joins TRBV6-1 and TRBJ1-2; D is uncertain. Trimming removed 5 bases at V and 8 bases at J, with 12 bases between. Germline loops: CDR1 MNHNS, CDR2 SASEGT. There are 12 residues in the CDR3. The CDR3 bases are TGTGCCAGCAGTCTCGCGGCCAGCGGCTACACCTTC. Protein: CASSLAASGYTF.

The gene calls are TRBV12-3 or TRBV12-4 and TRBJ2-1; possibly TRBD2 for D (5 bases). V was cut by 6 bases and J by 9 bases, with 9 bases left in between. This CDR3 contains 11 residues. The CDR3 loop reads CASRLDFEQFF. CDR3 DNA sequence: TGTGCCAGCAGGCTGGACTTTGAGCAGTTCTTC.

This clonotype was found a few times. The CDR3 is CSVVDREEDYGYTF. CDR3 in DNA: TGCAGCGTTGTGGACAGGGAAGAAGACTATGGCTACACCTTC. The chain links TRBV29-1 to TRBJ1-2; 8 nucleotides align to TRBD1. Trimming removed 4 bases from V and 3 bases from J; junction bases left unmatched: 7. The CDR3 runs to 14 residues. Germline assignment: CDR1 SQVTM and CDR2 ANQGSEA.